The clone carrying this T cell receptor (beta chain) was picked up one time. The CDR3 spans 12 residues. V was cut by 5 bases and J by 2 bases, with 7 bases left in between. Germline values: CDR1 GTSNPN, CDR2 SVGIG (reference sequence). The table came from immunoSEQ multiplex PCR; TCRdb's copy has only in-frame clones and leaves some out. The repertoire holds approximately 330,000 clones, with around 90% as singletons. These data come from a study of blood T cell repertoires in COVID-19. Study-level information: The United States, Italy and Spain provided the acute and convalescent COVID-19 samples.

The sequenced material came from peripheral blood. This receptor was identified in a woman between 40 and 50 years old with COVID-19, enrolled during active disease. The V and J genes are TRBV30 and TRBJ1-3; no firm D call. This CDR3 is CAWGEAGNTIYF. For the CDR3, the DNA is TGTGCCTGGGGGGAGGCTGGAAACACCATATATTTT.